The rows below give T cell receptor beta chains drawn from one sample of a study of regulatory T cells in long-lasting Graves disease. TCRdb reanalysed the multiplex PCR reads using MiXCR and keeps one entry per CDR3 protein. The sample has some 320,000 distinct CDR3 sequences; 15% to 20% are singletons. The material was peripheral blood mononuclear cells (PBMCs), obtained at new diagnosis, from a patient treated with antithyroid drugs. The receptor set was obtained from a female donor with Graves disease. Each CDR3 is given with its conserved first and last residue. The D gene is left open where the match is weak. Some rows mark clone size as missing; the rest say once, few, many or name a class of expanded clone.

J: TRBJ2-3; D: TRBD2; V: TRBV24-1; size: few; CDR3: CATKGPAGGPDTQYF; DNA: TGTGCCACCAAGGGCCCGGCGGGAGGGCCAGATACGCAGTATTTT
J: TRBJ2-3; D: -; V: TRBV12-3/TRBV12-4; size: -; CDR3: CASRAPTSGEWEDTQYF; DNA: TGTGCCAGCAGAGCCCCTACGTCCGGGGAGTGGGAGGATACGCAGTATTTT
J: TRBJ1-5; D: -; V: TRBV7-8; size: many; CDR3: CASSSNYGTGGSNQPQHF; DNA: TGTGCCAGCAGCTCCAACTATGGGACGGGTGGTAGCAATCAGCCCCAGCATTTT
J: TRBJ2-1; D: -; V: TRBV12-3/TRBV12-4; size: few; CDR3: CASTSTRKDEQFF; DNA: TGTGCCAGCACCTCCACTAGAAAGGATGAGCAGTTCTTC
J: TRBJ2-3; D: TRBD1; V: TRBV2; size: -; CDR3: CASSEEGQGMTDTQYF; DNA: TGTGCCAGCAGTGAAGAGGGACAGGGGATGACAGATACGCAGTATTTT
J: TRBJ2-3; D: -; V: TRBV3-1; size: many; CDR3: CASSQVTTSTDTQYF; DNA: TGTGCCAGCAGCCAAGTGACTACAAGCACAGATACGCAGTATTTT
J: TRBJ2-3; D: TRBD2; V: TRBV7-9; size: -; CDR3: CASSRRASGKDTQYF; DNA: TGTGCCAGCAGCCGACGGGCTAGCGGGAAAGATACGCAGTATTTT
J: TRBJ2-3; D: TRBD2; V: TRBV20-1; size: few; CDR3: CSALTSGIADTQYF; DNA: TGCAGTGCCCTAACTAGCGGGATCGCAGATACGCAGTATTTT
J: TRBJ2-5; D: TRBD1; V: TRBV2; size: few; CDR3: CASRNWGQGAQETQYF; DNA: TGTGCCAGCAGGAACTGGGGGCAGGGGGCACAAGAGACCCAGTACTTC
J: TRBJ2-3; D: TRBD2; V: TRBV6-1; size: many; CDR3: CASAGGPFGVDTQYF; DNA: TGTGCCAGTGCGGGAGGGCCCTTTGGGGTTGATACGCAGTATTTT
J: TRBJ2-2; D: TRBD1; V: TRBV28; size: -; CDR3: CASSLDSAGQGVTGELFF; DNA: TGTGCCAGCAGCCTTGACAGCGCGGGACAGGGTGTCACCGGGGAGCTGTTTTTT
J: TRBJ1-2; D: -; V: TRBV12-3/TRBV12-4; size: -; CDR3: CASSLIERYGYTF; DNA: TGTGCCAGCAGTTTAATAGAGAGGTATGGCTACACCTTC
J: TRBJ2-6; D: -; V: TRBV12-3/TRBV12-4; size: many; CDR3: CASRTPPGEWSGANVLTF; DNA: TGTGCCAGCAGGACCCCACCGGGGGAGTGGTCTGGGGCCAACGTCCTGACTTTC
J: TRBJ2-7; D: TRBD1; V: TRBV28; size: once; CDR3: CASSLGQLYSSYEQYF; DNA: TGTGCCAGCAGTTTGGGACAGCTGTATAGCTCCTACGAGCAGTACTTC
J: TRBJ1-2; D: -; V: TRBV28; size: many; CDR3: CASQGRIGGYIF; DNA: TGTGCCAGTCAAGGTCGGATTGGGGGCTACATCTTC
J: TRBJ2-3; D: TRBD2; V: TRBV11-3; size: -; CDR3: CASSTTGTSGPSGAQYF; DNA: TGTGCCAGCAGCACTACCGGGACTAGCGGACCATCGGGTGCGCAGTATTTT
J: TRBJ2-7; D: -; V: TRBV6-2/TRBV6-3; size: many; CDR3: CASSVAQVQPYEQYF; DNA: TGTGCCAGCAGTGTTGCACAGGTGCAGCCCTACGAGCAGTACTTC
J: TRBJ2-1; D: -; V: TRBV18; size: -; CDR3: CASSPRGADSSSLTYNEQFF; DNA: TGTGCCAGCTCACCACGAGGAGCGGACAGCTCATCCTTAACCTACAATGAGCAGTTCTTC
J: TRBJ2-5; D: TRBD2; V: TRBV19; size: many; CDR3: CASRTGGGSQETQYF; DNA: TGTGCCAGTAGAACCGGCGGGGGGTCCCAAGAGACCCAGTACTTC
J: TRBJ2-5; D: TRBD2; V: TRBV30; size: -; CDR3: CAWRTSRMETQYF; DNA: TGTGCCTGGAGGACTAGCAGGATGGAGACCCAGTACTTC
J: TRBJ2-1; D: -; V: TRBV12-5; size: many; CDR3: CASGLWLDGSEQFF; DNA: TGTGCTAGTGGTTTGTGGCTAGACGGAAGTGAGCAGTTCTTC
J: TRBJ2-3; D: -; V: TRBV20-1; size: few; CDR3: CSARWLASSTDTQYF; DNA: TGCAGTGCTAGATGGCTAGCGTCTAGCACAGATACGCAGTATTTT
J: TRBJ2-1; D: TRBD2; V: TRBV5-6; size: -; CDR3: CASSQTSGNDEQFF; DNA: TGTGCCAGCAGCCAGACTAGCGGGAACGATGAGCAGTTCTTC
J: TRBJ1-2; D: TRBD1; V: TRBV18; size: few; CDR3: CASSRLDRGRSDGYTF; DNA: TGTGCCAGCTCTCGACTAGACAGGGGGCGTTCTGATGGCTACACCTTC
J: TRBJ1-1; D: -; V: TRBV6-2/TRBV6-3; size: many; CDR3: CASSERGYDTEAFF; DNA: TGTGCCAGCAGTGAAAGAGGTTATGACACTGAAGCTTTCTTT
J: TRBJ2-5; D: TRBD1; V: TRBV29-1; size: -; CDR3: CSVDRGMGETQYF; DNA: TGCAGCGTAGACAGGGGGATGGGGGAGACCCAGTACTTC
J: TRBJ2-1; D: -; V: TRBV2; size: -; CDR3: CASSETPGVRVNEQFF; DNA: TGTGCCAGCAGTGAAACCCCAGGGGTAAGGGTGAATGAGCAGTTCTTC
J: TRBJ2-7; D: -; V: TRBV7-2; size: many; CDR3: CASSSQGGDEQYF; DNA: TGTGCCAGCAGCTCCCAGGGCGGGGACGAGCAGTACTTC
J: TRBJ2-3; D: TRBD2; V: TRBV6-1; size: many; CDR3: CASSRHSGTSTDTQYF; DNA: TGTGCCAGCAGTAGACATAGCGGGACTAGCACAGATACGCAGTATTTT
J: TRBJ2-7; D: TRBD2; V: TRBV28; size: -; CDR3: CASSWTSGHYEQYF; DNA: TGTGCCAGCAGTTGGACTAGCGGCCACTACGAGCAGTACTTC
J: TRBJ2-7; D: -; V: TRBV9; size: -; CDR3: CASSVGWGGDSRVYEQYF; DNA: TGTGCCAGCAGCGTAGGGTGGGGTGGGGACTCGAGGGTCTACGAGCAGTACTTC
J: TRBJ2-7; D: -; V: TRBV7-9; size: many; CDR3: CASSSGHPYEQYF; DNA: TGTGCCAGCAGCTCCGGGCACCCCTACGAGCAGTACTTC
J: TRBJ1-1; D: -; V: TRBV7-9; size: -; CDR3: CASSLVSRSEAFF; DNA: TGTGCCAGCAGCTTAGTAAGCCGGTCAGAAGCTTTCTTT
J: TRBJ2-3; D: TRBD2; V: TRBV28; size: many; CDR3: CASSQLSGRLDTQYF; DNA: TGTGCCAGCAGTCAACTTAGCGGGAGGTTAGATACGCAGTATTTT
J: TRBJ2-3; D: TRBD1; V: TRBV2; size: -; CDR3: CASSGTGSGDTDTQYF; DNA: TGTGCCAGCAGTGGGACAGGGTCAGGGGACACAGATACGCAGTATTTT
J: TRBJ1-5; D: TRBD1; V: TRBV12-3/TRBV12-4; size: once; CDR3: CASRRTGDQPQHF; DNA: TGTGCCAGCAGGAGGACAGGGGATCAGCCCCAGCATTTT
J: TRBJ1-2; D: -; V: TRBV28; size: many; CDR3: CASSLWSVLWADYGYTF; DNA: TGTGCCAGCAGTTTATGGTCGGTTCTTTGGGCCGACTATGGCTACACCTTC
J: TRBJ2-3; D: -; V: TRBV19; size: -; CDR3: CASSPRSYGDTQYF; DNA: TGTGCCAGTAGTCCTCGCTCTTACGGAGATACGCAGTATTTT
J: TRBJ1-1; D: -; V: TRBV14; size: many; CDR3: CASSRRTAGEAFF; DNA: TGTGCCAGCAGCCGGCGGACAGCTGGTGAAGCTTTCTTT
J: TRBJ2-5; D: TRBD2; V: TRBV2; size: many; CDR3: CASSEYFAGEETQYF; DNA: TGTGCCAGCAGTGAATATTTTGCGGGAGAGGAGACCCAGTACTTC
J: TRBJ1-3; D: -; V: TRBV9; size: -; CDR3: CASSVEAGHNSGNTIYF; DNA: TGTGCCAGCAGCGTAGAAGCGGGTCACAACTCTGGAAACACCATATATTTT
J: TRBJ2-6; D: -; V: TRBV20-1; size: many; CDR3: CSARPPGARAEGANVLTF; DNA: TGCAGTGCTAGACCCCCGGGGGCAAGGGCGGAGGGGGCCAACGTCCTGACTTTC
J: TRBJ1-3; D: -; V: TRBV20-1; size: many; CDR3: CSASGFSGNTIYF; DNA: TGCAGTGCTAGTGGCTTCTCTGGAAACACCATATATTTT
J: TRBJ2-1; D: TRBD2; V: TRBV3-1; size: -; CDR3: CASSFQLAGDLFDEQFF; DNA: TGTGCCAGCAGCTTTCAACTAGCGGGAGACCTATTCGATGAGCAGTTCTTC
J: TRBJ2-2; D: -; V: TRBV20-1; size: -; CDR3: CSARGRHSGELFF; DNA: TGCAGTGCTAGGGGGAGGCATTCCGGGGAGCTGTTTTTT
J: TRBJ1-5; D: -; V: TRBV5-6; size: -; CDR3: CASSLEQSVQPQHF; DNA: TGTGCCAGCAGCTTGGAGCAGAGTGTTCAGCCCCAGCATTTT
J: TRBJ2-2; D: TRBD2; V: TRBV4-2; size: -; CDR3: CASSRGAGGRTGELFF; DNA: TGTGCCAGCAGCCGGGGGGCGGGAGGACGGACCGGGGAGCTGTTTTTT
J: TRBJ2-2; D: TRBD2; V: TRBV11-2; size: many; CDR3: CASSLDPPGGRAGELFF; DNA: TGTGCCAGCAGCTTAGATCCACCGGGGGGTAGGGCCGGGGAGCTGTTTTTT
J: TRBJ2-3; D: -; V: TRBV6-2/TRBV6-3; size: few; CDR3: CASSSLGGLGGTDTQYF; DNA: TGTGCCAGCAGTTCCCTAGGCGGCCTAGGAGGCACAGATACGCAGTATTTT
J: TRBJ1-5; D: -; V: TRBV6-5; size: -; CDR3: CASSYSKRGGNQPQHF; DNA: TGTGCCAGCAGTTACTCGAAACGGGGAGGGAATCAGCCCCAGCATTTT